This entry is about one TCR beta chain. CDR1 is LNHDA, CDR2 SQIVND, per germline (reference sequence). Between the trimmed V and J ends, which lost 6 bases and 6 bases, there was a span of 15 bases. The CDR3 is made up of 14 amino acids. Primers included in the PCR were 60 Vbeta and 13 Jbeta primers. Assay used: immunoSEQ multiplex PCR; TCRdb lists only in-frame clones, some missing. The sample has some 150,000 clones, 70% to 85% seen once; the top ten hold 3.5% to 4.5%. The data originate from a study of cytomegalovirus exposure and HLA in healthy donors. The J gene is TRBJ1-5, the V gene TRBV19; the D gene is possibly TRBD1 (6 bases). This receptor was obtained from a young man in good health and CMV-seropositive. The material sequenced was PBMCs. CDR3 residues: CASSPWGLSQPQHF. The DNA for the CDR3 is TGTGCCAGTAGCCCCTGGGGGCTAAGTCAGCCCCAGCATTTT.